This TCR beta chain was obtained from a study of T cell responses to AZD1222 COVID-19 vaccine. This clone was counted once. As yet, its antigen is unknown. CDR1 is MNHNS, CDR2 SASEGT, per germline. Deletions cut 1 base from V and 0 bases from J, with 7 bases between. The CDR3 loop spans 15 amino acids. Study results and caveats: The reported proportion of spike-specific TCRs targeting unmutated variant regions was nearly half. In a largely white British group with more females than males, clonal diversity was possibly underestimated. Vaccination with two AZD1222 doses was followed by a rise in Spike-specific TCR breadth and depth. Among AZD1222 vaccinees, only 5 to 7 were seropositive at baseline.

TCRdb's copy holds only in-frame clones and misses some; the assay was immunoSEQ multiplex PCR. The sample carries about 180,000 clones, around nine tenths recorded once. This specimen consisted of peripheral blood, obtained on day 0 of AZD1222 vaccination. This chain uses TRBV6-1 with TRBJ1-5, with D perhaps matching TRBD1 (5 bases). This sequence was found in an adult in good health. The CDR3 bases are TGTGCCAGCAGTGAAGGACAGAATAGCAATCAGCCCCAGCATTTT. Protein: CASSEGQNSNQPQHF.